The subject of this entry is one TCR beta chain. This sample stems from a study of blood T cell repertoires in COVID-19. Study at large: Samples representing acute and convalescent COVID-19 were sourced from the United States, Italy and Spain. Nucleic acid was either cDNA or gDNA, and it came from T cells, B-cell-depleted T cells, or PBMCs.

Methods used by the authors: Cell counts per sample came from amplifying reference gene primers. Profiling relied on immunoSEQ multiplex PCR, and the TCRdb table lists in-frame clones only, not all of them. V and J calls and clone size are as listed in that table; D and trimming were resolved from the DNA. The table shows 84,000 or so clones, with roughly 77% occurring only once. The CDR3 runs to 16 residues. The V gene end was trimmed by 3 bases and the J gene end by 2 bases; junction bases not matched to a gene: 6. The germline CDR1 and CDR2 sequences are LGHNA and YSLEER. Material for sequencing was peripheral blood. The V and J genes are TRBV4-3 and TRBJ2-1, with 8 bases matching TRBD1. The receptor was derived from a human donor in a cohort sampled during active COVID-19. DNA for the CDR3: TGCGCCAGCAGCCACCGCGGACAGGGTGCCTACAATGAGCAGTTCTTC. It encodes CASSHRGQGAYNEQFF.